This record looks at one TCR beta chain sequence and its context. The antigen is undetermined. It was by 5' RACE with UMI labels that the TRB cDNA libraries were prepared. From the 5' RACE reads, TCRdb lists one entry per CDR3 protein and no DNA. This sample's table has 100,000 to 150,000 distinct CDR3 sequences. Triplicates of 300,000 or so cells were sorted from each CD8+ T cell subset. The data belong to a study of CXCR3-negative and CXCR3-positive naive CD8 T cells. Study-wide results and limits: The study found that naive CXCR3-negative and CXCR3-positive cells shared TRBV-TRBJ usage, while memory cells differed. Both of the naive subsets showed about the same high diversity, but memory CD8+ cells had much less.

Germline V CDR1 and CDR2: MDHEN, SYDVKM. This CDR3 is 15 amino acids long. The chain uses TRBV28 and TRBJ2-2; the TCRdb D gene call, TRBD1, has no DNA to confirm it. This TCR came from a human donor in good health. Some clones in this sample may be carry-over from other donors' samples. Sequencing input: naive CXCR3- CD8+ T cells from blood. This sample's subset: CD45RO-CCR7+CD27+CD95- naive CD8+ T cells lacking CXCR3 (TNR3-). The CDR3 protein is CASSLSGFNTGELFF.